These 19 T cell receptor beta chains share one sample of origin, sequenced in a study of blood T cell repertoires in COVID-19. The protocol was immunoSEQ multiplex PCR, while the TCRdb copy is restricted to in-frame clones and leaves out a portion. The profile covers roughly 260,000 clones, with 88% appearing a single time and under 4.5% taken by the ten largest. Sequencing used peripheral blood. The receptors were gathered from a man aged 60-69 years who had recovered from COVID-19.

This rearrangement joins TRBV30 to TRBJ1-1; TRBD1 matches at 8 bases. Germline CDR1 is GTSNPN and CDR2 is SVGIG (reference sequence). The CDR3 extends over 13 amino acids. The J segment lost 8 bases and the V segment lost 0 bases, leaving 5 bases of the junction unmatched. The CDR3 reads CAWSVDRGREAFF. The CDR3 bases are TGTGCCTGGAGTGTAGACAGGGGACGAGAAGCTTTCTTT. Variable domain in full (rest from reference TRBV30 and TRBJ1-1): SQTIHQWPATLVQPVGSPLSLECTVEGTSNPNLYWYRQAAGRGLQLLFYSVGIGQISSEVPQNLSASRPQDRQFILSSKKLLLSDSGFYLCAWSVDRGREAFFGQGTRLTVV.

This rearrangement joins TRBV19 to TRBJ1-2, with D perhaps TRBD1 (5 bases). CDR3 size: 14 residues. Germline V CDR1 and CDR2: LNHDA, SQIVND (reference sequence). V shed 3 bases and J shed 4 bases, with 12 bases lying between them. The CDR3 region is CASSIRDSLYGYTF. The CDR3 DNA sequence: TGTGCCAGTAGTATTCGGGACTCCCTCTATGGCTACACCTTC. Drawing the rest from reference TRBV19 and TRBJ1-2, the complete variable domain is DGGITQSPKYLFRKEGQNVTLSCEQNLNHDAMYWYRQDPGQGLRLIYYSQIVNDFQKGDIAEGYSVSREKKESFPLTVTSAQKNPTAFYLCASSIRDSLYGYTFGSGTRLTVV.

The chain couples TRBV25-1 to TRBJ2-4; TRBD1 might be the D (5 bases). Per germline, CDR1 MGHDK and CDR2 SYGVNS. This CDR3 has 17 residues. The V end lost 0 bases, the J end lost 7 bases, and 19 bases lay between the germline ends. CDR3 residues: CASSEYMPGYESNIQYF. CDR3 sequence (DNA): TGTGCCAGCAGTGAATATATGCCAGGGTATGAATCGAACATTCAGTACTTC.

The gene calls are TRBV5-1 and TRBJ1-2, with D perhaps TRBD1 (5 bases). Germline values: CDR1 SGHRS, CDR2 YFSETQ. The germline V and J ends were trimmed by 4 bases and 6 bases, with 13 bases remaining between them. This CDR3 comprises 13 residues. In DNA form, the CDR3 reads TGCGCCAGCAGCCCTCCCGGAGGGGATGGCTACACCTTC. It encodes CASSPPGGDGYTF. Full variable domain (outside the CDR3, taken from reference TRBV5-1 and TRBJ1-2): KAGVTQTPRYLIKTRGQQVTLSCSPISGHRSVSWYQQTPGQGLQFLFEYFSETQRNKGNFPGRFSGRQFSNSRSEMNVSTLELGDSALYLCASSPPGGDGYTFGSGTRLTVV.

The chain's CDR3 is CASSLRTSGVGYNEQFF. The DNA for the CDR3 is TGCGCCAGCAGCTTGAGGACTTCAGGGGTAGGGTACAATGAGCAGTTCTTC. V and J are TRBV5-1 and TRBJ2-1, with D possibly matching TRBD1 (6 bases). Trimming took 1 base from V and 4 from J, leaving 18 bases between them. The CDR3 runs 17 residues. CDR1 SGHRS and CDR2 YFSETQ come from the germline V gene. Drawing the rest from reference TRBV5-1 and TRBJ2-1, the complete variable domain is KAGVTQTPRYLIKTRGQQVTLSCSPISGHRSVSWYQQTPGQGLQFLFEYFSETQRNKGNFPGRFSGRQFSNSRSEMNVSTLELGDSALYLCASSLRTSGVGYNEQFFGPGTRLTVL.

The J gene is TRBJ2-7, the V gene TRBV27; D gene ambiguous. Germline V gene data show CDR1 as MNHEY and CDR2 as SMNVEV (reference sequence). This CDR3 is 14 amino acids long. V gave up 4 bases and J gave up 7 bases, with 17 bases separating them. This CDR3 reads CASSSPTLSREQYF. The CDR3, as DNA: TGTGCCAGCAGTTCCCCCACCCTCTCGAGGGAGCAGTACTTC.

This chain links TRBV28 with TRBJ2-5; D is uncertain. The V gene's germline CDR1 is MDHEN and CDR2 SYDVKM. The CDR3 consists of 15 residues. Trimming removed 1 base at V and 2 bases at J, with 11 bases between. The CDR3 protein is CASSLYPDTQETQYF. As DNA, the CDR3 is TGTGCCAGCAGTTTATACCCCGACACACAAGAGACCCAGTACTTC.

The CDR3 DNA reads TGTGCCAGCAGCCCCCTTGCCGGACTAGCTACAGATACGCAGTATTTT. Translation: CASSPLAGLATDTQYF. This chain uses TRBV7-2 with TRBJ2-3; 8 positions match TRBD2. V shed 5 bases, J shed 3 bases, and the junction held 10 bases outside the gene matches. The CDR3 totals 16 residues. Germline CDR1 and CDR2: SGHTA and FQGNSA.

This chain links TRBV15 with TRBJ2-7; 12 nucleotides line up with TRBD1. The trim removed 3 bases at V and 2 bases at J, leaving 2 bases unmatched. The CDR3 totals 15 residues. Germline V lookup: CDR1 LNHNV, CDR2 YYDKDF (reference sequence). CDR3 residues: CATSRGTGGTYEQYF. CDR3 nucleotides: TGTGCCACCAGCAGGGGGACAGGGGGCACCTACGAGCAGTACTTC.

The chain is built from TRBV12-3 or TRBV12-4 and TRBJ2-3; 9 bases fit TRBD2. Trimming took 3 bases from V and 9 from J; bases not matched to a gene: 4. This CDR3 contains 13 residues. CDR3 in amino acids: CASSFHSGGTQYF. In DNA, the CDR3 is TGTGCCAGCAGTTTCCACAGCGGGGGGACGCAGTATTTT.

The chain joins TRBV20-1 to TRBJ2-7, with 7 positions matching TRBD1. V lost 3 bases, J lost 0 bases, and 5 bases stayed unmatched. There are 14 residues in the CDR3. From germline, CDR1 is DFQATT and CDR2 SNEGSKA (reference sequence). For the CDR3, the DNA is TGCAGTGCTAGTAGAGGGGGCAACTCCTACGAGCAGTACTTC. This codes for CSASRGGNSYEQYF.

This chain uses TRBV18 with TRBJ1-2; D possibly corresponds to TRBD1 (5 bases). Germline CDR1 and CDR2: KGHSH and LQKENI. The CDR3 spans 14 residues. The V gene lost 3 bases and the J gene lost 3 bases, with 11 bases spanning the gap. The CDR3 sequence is CASSPSAGDYGYTF. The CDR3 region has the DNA TGTGCCAGCTCACCCTCTGCGGGGGACTATGGCTACACCTTC.

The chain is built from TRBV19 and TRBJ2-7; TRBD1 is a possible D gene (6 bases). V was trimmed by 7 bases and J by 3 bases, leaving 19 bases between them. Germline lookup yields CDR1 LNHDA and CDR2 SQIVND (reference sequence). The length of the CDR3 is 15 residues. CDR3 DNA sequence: TGTGCCAGTAAAGCCGCTCGGGACACTCGCTACGAGCAGTACTTC. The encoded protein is CASKAARDTRYEQYF.

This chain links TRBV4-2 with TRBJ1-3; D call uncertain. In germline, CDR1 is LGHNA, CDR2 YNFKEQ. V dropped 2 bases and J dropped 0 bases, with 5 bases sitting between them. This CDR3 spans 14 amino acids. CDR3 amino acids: CASSQRDSGNTIYF. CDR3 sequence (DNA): TGTGCCAGCAGCCAACGGGACTCTGGAAACACCATATATTTT.

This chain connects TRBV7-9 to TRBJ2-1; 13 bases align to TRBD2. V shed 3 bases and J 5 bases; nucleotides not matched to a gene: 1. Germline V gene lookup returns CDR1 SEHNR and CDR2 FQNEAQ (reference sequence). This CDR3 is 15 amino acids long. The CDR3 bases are TGTGCCAGCAGCTTGGGACTAGCGGGGAACAATGAGCAGTTCTTC. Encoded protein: CASSLGLAGNNEQFF.

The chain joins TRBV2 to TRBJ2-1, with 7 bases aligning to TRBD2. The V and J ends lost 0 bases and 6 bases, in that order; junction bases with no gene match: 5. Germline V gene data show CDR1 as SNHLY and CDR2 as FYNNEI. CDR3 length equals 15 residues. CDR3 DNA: TGTGCCAGCAGTGAAGCTGGGGGGGTTGGCAATGAGCAGTTCTTC. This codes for CASSEAGGVGNEQFF.

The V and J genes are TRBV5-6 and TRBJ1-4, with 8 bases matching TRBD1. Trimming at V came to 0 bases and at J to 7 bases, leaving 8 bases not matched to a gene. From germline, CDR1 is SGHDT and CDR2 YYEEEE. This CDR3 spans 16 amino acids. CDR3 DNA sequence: TGTGCCAGCAGCTTGGCAGGGGGCGAGGTGGGTGAAAAACTGTTTTTT. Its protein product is CASSLAGGEVGEKLFF.

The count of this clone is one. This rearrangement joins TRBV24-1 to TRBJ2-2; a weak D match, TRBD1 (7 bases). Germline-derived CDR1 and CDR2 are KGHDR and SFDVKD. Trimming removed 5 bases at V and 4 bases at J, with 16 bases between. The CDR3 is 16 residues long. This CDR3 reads CATSAQGGGLTGELFF. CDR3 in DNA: TGTGCCACCAGTGCCCAAGGAGGGGGCCTCACCGGGGAGCTGTTTTTT.

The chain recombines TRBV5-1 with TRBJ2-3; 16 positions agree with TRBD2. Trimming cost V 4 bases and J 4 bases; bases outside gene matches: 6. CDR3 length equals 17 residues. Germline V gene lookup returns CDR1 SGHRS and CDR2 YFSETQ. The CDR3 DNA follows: TGCGCCAGCAGCCCAGGGACTAGCGGGGGGGCGGCAGATACGCAGTATTTT. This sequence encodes CASSPGTSGGAADTQYF.